Listed below are T cell receptor beta chains from one sample, sequenced in a study of early T cells in non-severe SARS-CoV-2 infection. TCRdb redid the calling of the 5' RACE reads with MiXCR, one entry per CDR3 protein. Of 26,000 or so distinct CDR3 sequences listed, around 5.8% were seen once; the top ten hold 2.4%. Sequenced: whole blood. Every receptor here comes from an adult who was a healthcare worker with PCR-confirmed SARS-CoV-2 infection or an uninfected control (not recorded which). Both conserved end residues are part of each CDR3. Fields, in order: clone size, D gene, V gene, J gene, CDR3 protein, CDR3 DNA. A D gene is named only where the DNA matches it firmly. Not all rows give a size; the values are once, few, many and, for expanded clones, a class.

size: -; D: TRBD1; V: TRBV12-3/TRBV12-4; J: TRBJ1-2; CDR3: CASRAGQAGAYGYTF; DNA: TGTGCCAGCAGAGCTGGACAGGCAGGGGCTTATGGCTACACCTTC
size: many; D: TRBD2; V: TRBV19; J: TRBJ2-1; CDR3: CASSISSGDYNEQFF; DNA: TGTGCCAGTAGTATTTCGAGCGGGGACTACAATGAGCAGTTCTTC
size: many; D: -; V: TRBV10-3; J: TRBJ2-3; CDR3: CAITPGVTTDTQYF; DNA: TGTGCCATCACCCCAGGGGTTACCACAGATACGCAGTATTTT
size: many; D: TRBD1; V: TRBV12-3/TRBV12-4; J: TRBJ1-3; CDR3: CASSRRDRRPNTIYF; DNA: TGTGCCAGCAGCCGCAGGGACAGGCGCCCTAACACCATATATTTT
size: many; D: -; V: TRBV6-6; J: TRBJ2-6; CDR3: CASSYGGRGRLLANVLTF; DNA: TGTGCCAGCAGTTACGGGGGCAGGGGCCGCCTTTTGGCCAACGTCCTGACTTTC
size: medium-sized; D: -; V: TRBV19; J: TRBJ2-6; CDR3: CASKGQGLANVLTF; DNA: TGTGCCAGTAAAGGTCAGGGATTGGCCAACGTCCTGACTTTC
size: few; D: -; V: TRBV7-9; J: TRBJ1-6; CDR3: CASSFYGTGNSPLHF; DNA: TGTGCCAGCAGCTTTTATGGGACGGGGAATTCACCCCTCCACTTT
size: -; D: -; V: TRBV6-6; J: TRBJ1-1; CDR3: CASSRSNTEAFF; DNA: TGTGCCAGCAGTCGGTCGAACACTGAAGCTTTCTTT
size: many; D: -; V: TRBV20-1; J: TRBJ1-5; CDR3: CSARNSNQPQHF; DNA: TGCAGTGCTAGGAATAGCAATCAGCCCCAGCATTTT
size: medium-sized; D: -; V: TRBV28; J: TRBJ2-5; CDR3: CASSLIVRPQETQYF; DNA: TGTGCCAGCAGTTTAATCGTCCGGCCCCAAGAGACCCAGTACTTC
size: -; D: TRBD1; V: TRBV10-3; J: TRBJ1-2; CDR3: CAIRSGTGVYGYTF; DNA: TGTGCCATCAGGTCCGGGACAGGGGTCTATGGCTACACCTTC
size: many; D: TRBD2; V: TRBV7-9; J: TRBJ2-4; CDR3: CASSRTSGRQNIQYF; DNA: TGTGCCAGCAGCCGAACTAGCGGGAGGCAAAACATTCAGTACTTC
size: few; D: -; V: TRBV12-3/TRBV12-4; J: TRBJ1-5; CDR3: CASSPSRGNQPQHF; DNA: TGTGCCAGCAGTCCTTCTAGGGGAAATCAGCCCCAGCATTTT
size: few; D: -; V: TRBV7-9; J: TRBJ2-2; CDR3: CASSGATGELFF; DNA: TGTGCCAGCAGCGGGGCCACCGGGGAGCTGTTTTTT
size: many; D: -; V: TRBV6-2/TRBV6-3; J: TRBJ2-5; CDR3: CASSWGTAGETQYF; DNA: TGTGCCAGCAGTTGGGGGACAGCGGGCGAGACCCAGTACTTC
size: -; D: TRBD2; V: TRBV7-3; J: TRBJ2-1; CDR3: CASSLMAGGAYNEQFF; DNA: TGTGCCAGCAGCTTAATGGCCGGGGGGGCCTACAATGAGCAGTTCTTC
size: -; D: -; V: TRBV11-2; J: TRBJ1-6; CDR3: CASGSTGYRPLHF; DNA: TGTGCCAGCGGATCTACAGGGTACAGACCCCTCCACTTT
size: many; D: -; V: TRBV2; J: TRBJ2-4; CDR3: CASSERRGHDIQYF; DNA: TGTGCCAGCAGTGAAAGGAGGGGCCATGACATTCAGTACTTC
size: many; D: TRBD2; V: TRBV20-1; J: TRBJ2-3; CDR3: CSARHPGTRETDTQYF; DNA: TGCAGTGCTAGACACCCCGGGACTAGGGAAACAGATACGCAGTATTTT
size: -; D: -; V: TRBV29-1; J: TRBJ2-7; CDR3: CSVGDGYEQYF; DNA: TGCAGCGTTGGGGACGGGTACGAGCAGTACTTC
size: few; D: TRBD1; V: TRBV11-2; J: TRBJ2-1; CDR3: CASSLVPGTDYNEQFF; DNA: TGTGCCAGCAGCTTAGTCCCAGGGACAGACTACAATGAGCAGTTCTTC
size: many; D: -; V: TRBV19; J: TRBJ2-1; CDR3: CASSPLRGVYNEQFF; DNA: TGTGCCAGTAGTCCTTTGAGGGGCGTTTACAATGAGCAGTTCTTC
size: many; D: -; V: TRBV10-1; J: TRBJ2-1; CDR3: CASSGKVYNEQFF; DNA: TGCGCCAGCAGTGGTAAGGTATACAATGAGCAGTTCTTC
size: many; D: -; V: TRBV28; J: TRBJ1-1; CDR3: CASRVPPDAEAFF; DNA: TGTGCCAGCAGGGTTCCCCCCGACGCTGAAGCTTTCTTT
size: many; D: TRBD1; V: TRBV4-3; J: TRBJ2-2; CDR3: CASSQELGQRITGELFF; DNA: TGCGCCAGCAGCCAAGAACTGGGACAGCGGATCACCGGGGAGCTGTTTTTT
size: medium-sized; D: TRBD2; V: TRBV29-1; J: TRBJ2-2; CDR3: CSALLAGEIGELFF; DNA: TGCAGCGCGTTACTAGCGGGGGAAATCGGGGAGCTGTTTTTT
size: many; D: -; V: TRBV7-2; J: TRBJ2-1; CDR3: CASSSRGGSYNEQFF; DNA: TGTGCCAGCAGTTCTAGGGGGGGATCCTACAATGAGCAGTTCTTC
size: -; D: TRBD2; V: TRBV5-1; J: TRBJ2-3; CDR3: CASSYLAGGDSTDTQYF; DNA: TGCGCCAGCAGCTACCTAGCGGGGGGCGATAGCACAGATACGCAGTATTTT
size: few; D: -; V: TRBV21-1; J: TRBJ2-7; CDR3: CASSKIRGGGSTYEQYF; DNA: TGTGCCAGCAGCAAAATCCGGGGGGGCGGCTCGACCTACGAGCAGTACTTC
size: few; D: TRBD1; V: TRBV20-1; J: TRBJ2-5; CDR3: CSAKPGGAETQYF; DNA: TGCAGTGCTAAACCAGGGGGCGCAGAGACCCAGTACTTC
size: -; D: -; V: TRBV25-1; J: TRBJ2-2; CDR3: CASSDREGTGELFF; DNA: TGTGCCAGCAGTGACCGGGAAGGCACCGGGGAGCTGTTTTTT
size: -; D: TRBD2; V: TRBV18; J: TRBJ2-1; CDR3: CASCPSGGSLSPYNEQFF; DNA: TGTGCCAGCTGTCCGAGCGGGGGCTCCTTAAGCCCCTACAATGAGCAGTTCTTC
size: many; D: TRBD2; V: TRBV6-6; J: TRBJ2-5; CDR3: CASRGGQETQYF; DNA: TGTGCCAGCAGGGGGGGGCAAGAGACCCAGTACTTC
size: many; D: -; V: TRBV2; J: TRBJ2-1; CDR3: CASSEGIRSYNEQFF; DNA: TGTGCCAGCAGTGAAGGGATCCGCTCCTACAATGAGCAGTTCTTC
size: many; D: -; V: TRBV7-6; J: TRBJ2-2; CDR3: CASSLPETGRNTGELFF; DNA: TGTGCCAGCAGCCTCCCAGAGACAGGCCGGAACACCGGGGAGCTGTTTTTT
size: medium-sized; D: -; V: TRBV28; J: TRBJ1-6; CDR3: CASSLSLGDRGVLRSPLHF; DNA: TGTGCCAGCAGTTTATCGTTAGGCGATCGGGGGGTTTTGCGTTCACCCCTCCACTTT
size: -; D: -; V: TRBV7-3; J: TRBJ2-1; CDR3: CASSLGGFPNEQFF; DNA: TGTGCCAGCAGCTTAGGGGGGTTTCCCAATGAGCAGTTCTTC